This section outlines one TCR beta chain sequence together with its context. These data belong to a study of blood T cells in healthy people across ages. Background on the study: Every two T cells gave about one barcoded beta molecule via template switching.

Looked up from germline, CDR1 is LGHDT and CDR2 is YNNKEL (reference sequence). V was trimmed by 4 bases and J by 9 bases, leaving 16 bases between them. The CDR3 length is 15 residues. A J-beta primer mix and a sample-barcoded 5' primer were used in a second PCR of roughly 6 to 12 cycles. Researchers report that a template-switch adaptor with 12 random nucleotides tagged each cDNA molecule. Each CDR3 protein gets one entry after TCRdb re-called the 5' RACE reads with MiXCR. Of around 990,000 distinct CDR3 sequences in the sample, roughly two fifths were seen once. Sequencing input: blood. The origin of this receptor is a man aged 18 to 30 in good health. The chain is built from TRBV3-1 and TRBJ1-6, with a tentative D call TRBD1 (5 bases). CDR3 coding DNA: TGTGCCAGCAGCCGGGACGCCACGCAGGGTTCACCCCTCCACTTT. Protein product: CASSRDATQGSPLHF.